These T cell receptor beta chains were read from a single sample in a study of shared clonotypes between healthy human individuals. Sequencing was performed with immunoSEQ multiplex PCR; in TCRdb, only in-frame clones are kept and a portion is missing. The sample lists hundreds of thousands of clones, around 96% occurring once. Sequencing was performed on naive CD8+ T cells sorted from blood. The receptors stem from a woman in her twenties or thirties in good health. Both conserved end residues are part of each CDR3. The order of the fields is J gene, clone size, D gene, V gene, CDR3 protein, CDR3 DNA. The D gene is left open where the match is weak. Clone size is not always given. Where it is, it says once, few, many or a class for expanded clones.

TRBJ2-7 once - TRBV7-8 CASSLSSRQYEQYF TGTGCCAGCAGCTTGTCTAGTCGTCAGTACGAGCAGTACTTC
TRBJ2-6 - TRBD1 TRBV19 CASSIDWRQGSGANVLTF TGTGCCAGTAGTATAGATTGGAGACAGGGGTCTGGGGCCAACGTCCTGACTTTC
TRBJ2-1 - - TRBV29-1 CSVEKVGSPPDFYNEQFF TGCAGCGTTGAAAAGGTCGGCAGCCCCCCCGATTTTTACAATGAGCAGTTCTTC
TRBJ2-7 - - TRBV19 CASTQGNEQYF TGTGCCAGCACACAGGGCAACGAGCAGTACTTC
TRBJ2-1 - - TRBV9 CASSVVGGRATSSEQFF TGTGCCAGCAGCGTAGTTGGCGGGCGTGCCACATCCAGTGAGCAGTTCTTC
TRBJ2-5 once - TRBV7-6 CASSLASETQYF TGTGCCAGCAGCTTAGCGTCAGAGACCCAGTACTTC
TRBJ2-7 - TRBD2 TRBV4-1 CASSQTSGNYEQYF TGCGCCAGCAGCCAAACTAGCGGAAACTACGAGCAGTACTTC
TRBJ2-6 - TRBD1 TRBV18 CASSDTPGQGLPGANVLTF TGTGCCAGCTCAGATACCCCGGGACAGGGGCTTCCTGGGGCCAACGTCCTGACTTTC
TRBJ2-7 - - TRBV4-2 CASSQGRRDEQYF TGTGCCAGCAGCCAAGGTCGGAGGGACGAGCAGTACTTC
TRBJ2-7 - - TRBV2 CASSELGGQIYEQYF TGTGCCAGCAGTGAATTAGGCGGACAGATCTACGAGCAGTACTTC
TRBJ2-7 - - TRBV5-6 CASSLEVGNEQYF TGTGCCAGCAGCTTGGAAGTAGGGAACGAGCAGTACTTC
TRBJ2-7 - TRBD2 TRBV28 CASSRDYGYEQYF TGTGCCAGCAGTCGGGACTATGGCTACGAGCAGTACTTC
TRBJ2-7 - TRBD1 TRBV6-6 CASREGQGVNEQYF TGTGCCAGCAGGGAGGGACAGGGTGTCAACGAGCAGTACTTC
TRBJ2-1 - TRBD2 TRBV30 CAWSVQVVVVSSGTYNEQFF TGTGCCTGGAGTGTACAGGTTGTGGTAGTTTCTAGCGGGACCTACAATGAGCAGTTCTTC
TRBJ1-2 - - TRBV6-1 CASSGGLPPFF TGTGCCAGCAGTGGCGGCCTACCCCCATTCTTC
TRBJ2-1 - - TRBV7-9 CASSLGWGEQFF TGTGCCAGCAGCTTGGGTTGGGGTGAGCAGTTCTTC
TRBJ2-7 - - TRBV13 CATSRGAHEQYF TGTGCCACCAGCCGGGGGGCCCACGAGCAGTACTTC
TRBJ2-7 once - TRBV19 CASSGENSFPYEQYF TGTGCCAGTAGTGGAGAGAACTCCTTCCCTTACGAGCAGTACTTC
TRBJ2-7 - - TRBV28 CASGDVVLGNEQYF TGTGCCAGCGGGGACGTGGTTCTGGGGAACGAGCAGTACTTC
TRBJ1-2 - - TRBV29-1 CSVEGWTATNYGYTF TGCAGCGTTGAGGGGTGGACGGCGACTAACTATGGCTACACCTTC
TRBJ2-1 - - TRBV16 CASSQSGGNRGDEQFF TGTGCCAGCAGCCAATCTGGTGGCAACCGCGGCGATGAGCAGTTCTTC
TRBJ2-2 - - TRBV6-5 CASRAPRVHTWELFF TGTGCCAGCAGGGCACCGAGGGTCCACACCTGGGAGCTGTTTTTT
TRBJ1-1 - TRBD1 TRBV11-3 CASSLGDSEAFF TGTGCCAGCAGCTTAGGGGACAGTGAAGCTTTCTTT
TRBJ1-2 - TRBD1 TRBV28 CASSLPSDREEAYGYTF TGTGCCAGCAGCCTACCCTCGGACAGGGAGGAGGCTTATGGCTACACCTTC
TRBJ1-2 - - TRBV5-1 CASSLSGTDGYTF TGCGCCAGCAGCTTGTCCGGGACGGATGGCTACACCTTC
TRBJ2-5 - - TRBV7-9 CASSPAQGSEETQYF TGTGCCAGCAGCCCGGCTCAGGGGAGCGAAGAGACCCAGTACTTC
TRBJ1-2 - - TRBV7-9 CASSNGGYGYTF TGTGCCAGCAGCAACGGGGGGTATGGCTACACCTTC
TRBJ1-2 - - TRBV2 CASSEGDGHYGYTF TGTGCCAGCAGTGAGGGTGACGGCCACTATGGCTACACCTTC
TRBJ1-1 - TRBD1 TRBV7-6 CASSSRQGVNTEAFF TGTGCCAGCAGCTCAAGACAGGGCGTGAACACTGAAGCTTTCTTT
TRBJ2-5 - TRBD2 TRBV5-4 CATKAGVTETQYF TGTGCCACCAAGGCGGGAGTAACGGAGACCCAGTACTTC
TRBJ2-1 - TRBD2 TRBV13 CASSLIGLASYNEQFF TGTGCCAGCAGCTTAATTGGACTAGCCTCCTACAATGAGCAGTTCTTC